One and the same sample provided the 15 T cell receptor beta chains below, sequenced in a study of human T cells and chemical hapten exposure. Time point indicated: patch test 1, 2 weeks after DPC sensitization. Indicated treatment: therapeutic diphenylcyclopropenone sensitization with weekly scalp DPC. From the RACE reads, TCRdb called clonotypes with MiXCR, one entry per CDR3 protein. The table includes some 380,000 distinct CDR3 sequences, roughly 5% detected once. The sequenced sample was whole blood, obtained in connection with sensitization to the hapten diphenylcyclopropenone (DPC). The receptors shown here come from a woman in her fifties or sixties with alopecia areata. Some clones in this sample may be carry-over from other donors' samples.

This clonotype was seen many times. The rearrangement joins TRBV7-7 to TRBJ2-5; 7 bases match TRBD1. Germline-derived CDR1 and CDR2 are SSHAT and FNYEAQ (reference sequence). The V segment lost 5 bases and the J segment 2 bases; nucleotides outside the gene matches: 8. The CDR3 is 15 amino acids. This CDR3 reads CASSPHWDRQETQYF. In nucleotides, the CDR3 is TGTGCCAGCAGCCCCCACTGGGACAGACAAGAGACCCAGTACTTC.

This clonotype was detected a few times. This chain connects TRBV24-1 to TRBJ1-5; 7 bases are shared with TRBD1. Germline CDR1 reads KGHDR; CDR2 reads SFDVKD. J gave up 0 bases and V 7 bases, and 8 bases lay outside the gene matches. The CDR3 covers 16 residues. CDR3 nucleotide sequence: TGTGCCACCAGGGAAAGGGACAGAATTAGCAATCAGCCCCAGCATTTT. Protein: CATRERDRISNQPQHF.

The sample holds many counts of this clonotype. As DNA, the CDR3 is TGCAGTGCTCCCAGACAGGGGGTAACCTACGAGCAGTACTTC. Translated: CSAPRQGVTYEQYF. The chain couples TRBV20-1 to TRBJ2-7; the match to TRBD1 covers 9 bases. Germline V lookup: CDR1 DFQATT, CDR2 SNEGSKA (reference sequence). This CDR3 region has 14 residues. V dropped 5 bases and J dropped 2; count of bases not matched to a gene: 7.

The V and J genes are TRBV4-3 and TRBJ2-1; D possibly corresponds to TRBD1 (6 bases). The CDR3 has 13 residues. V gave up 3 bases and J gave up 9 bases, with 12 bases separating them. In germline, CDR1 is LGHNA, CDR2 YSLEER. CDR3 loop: CASSQLRGSEQFF. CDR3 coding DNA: TGCGCCAGCAGCCAGCTCAGGGGAAGTGAGCAGTTCTTC.

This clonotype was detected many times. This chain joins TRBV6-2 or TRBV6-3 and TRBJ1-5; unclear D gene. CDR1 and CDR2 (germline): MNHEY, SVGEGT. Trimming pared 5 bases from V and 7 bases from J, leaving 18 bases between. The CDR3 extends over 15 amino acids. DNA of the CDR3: TGTGCCAGCAGTCCACGGGTCTTCACGGGGCAGCCCCAGCATTTT. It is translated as CASSPRVFTGQPQHF.

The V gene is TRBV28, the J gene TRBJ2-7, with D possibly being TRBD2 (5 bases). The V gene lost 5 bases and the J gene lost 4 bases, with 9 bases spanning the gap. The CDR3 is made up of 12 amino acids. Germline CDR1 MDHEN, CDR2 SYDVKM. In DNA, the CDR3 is TGTGCCAGCAGTACCACTAGTTACGAGCAGTACTTC. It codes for CASSTTSYEQYF.

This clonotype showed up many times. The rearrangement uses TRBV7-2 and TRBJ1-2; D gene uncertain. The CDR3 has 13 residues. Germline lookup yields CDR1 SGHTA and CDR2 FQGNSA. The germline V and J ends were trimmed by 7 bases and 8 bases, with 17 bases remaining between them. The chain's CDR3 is CASTPTLEGGYTF. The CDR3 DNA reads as TGTGCCAGCACCCCGACCCTTGAAGGAGGCTACACCTTC.

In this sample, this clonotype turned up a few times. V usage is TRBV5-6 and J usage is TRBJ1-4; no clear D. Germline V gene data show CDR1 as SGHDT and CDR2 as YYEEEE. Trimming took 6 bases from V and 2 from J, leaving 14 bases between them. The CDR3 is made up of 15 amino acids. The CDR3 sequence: CASNPKGQTNEKLFF. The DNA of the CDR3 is TGTGCCAGCAATCCGAAAGGGCAGACTAATGAAAAACTGTTTTTT.

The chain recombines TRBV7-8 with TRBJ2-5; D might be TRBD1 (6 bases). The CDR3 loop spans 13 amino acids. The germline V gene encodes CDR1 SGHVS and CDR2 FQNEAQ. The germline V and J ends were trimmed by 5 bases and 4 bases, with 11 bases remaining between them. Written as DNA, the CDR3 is TGTGCCAGCAGCACCGGGACATCAGAGACCCAGTACTTC. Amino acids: CASSTGTSETQYF. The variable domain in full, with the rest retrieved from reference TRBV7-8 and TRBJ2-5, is GAGVSQSPRYKVAKRGQDVALRCDPISGHVSLFWYQQALGQGPEFLTYFQNEAQLDKSGLPSDRFFAERPEGSVSTLKIQRTQQEDSAVYLCASSTGTSETQYFGPGTRLLVL.

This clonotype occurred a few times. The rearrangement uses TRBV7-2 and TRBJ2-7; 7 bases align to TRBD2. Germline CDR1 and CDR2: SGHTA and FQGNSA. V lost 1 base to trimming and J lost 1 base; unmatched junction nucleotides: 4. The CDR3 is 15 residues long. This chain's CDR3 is CASSLGLAASYEQYF. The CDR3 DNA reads TGTGCCAGCAGCTTAGGACTAGCCGCTTCCTACGAGCAGTACTTC.

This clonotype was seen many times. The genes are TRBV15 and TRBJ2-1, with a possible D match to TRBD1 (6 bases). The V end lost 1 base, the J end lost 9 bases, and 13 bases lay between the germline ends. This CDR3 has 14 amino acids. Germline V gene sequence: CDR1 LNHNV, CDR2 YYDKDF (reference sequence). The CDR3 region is CATSRGGQPGEQFF. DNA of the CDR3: TGTGCCACCAGCAGAGGCGGACAGCCCGGTGAGCAGTTCTTC. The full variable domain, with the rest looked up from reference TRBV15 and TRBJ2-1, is DAMVIQNPRYQVTQFGKPVTLSCSQTLNHNVMYWYQQKSSQAPKLLFHYYDKDFNNEADTPDNFQSRRPNTSFCFLDIRSPGLGDTAMYLCATSRGGQPGEQFFGPGTRLTVL.

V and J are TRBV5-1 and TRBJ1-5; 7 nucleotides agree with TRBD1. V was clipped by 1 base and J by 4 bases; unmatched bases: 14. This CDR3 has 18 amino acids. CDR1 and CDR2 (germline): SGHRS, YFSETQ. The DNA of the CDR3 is TGCGCCAGCAGCTTGAGACCCTCAGGGGGAATAGAGAATCAGCCCCAGCATTTT. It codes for CASSLRPSGGIENQPQHF.

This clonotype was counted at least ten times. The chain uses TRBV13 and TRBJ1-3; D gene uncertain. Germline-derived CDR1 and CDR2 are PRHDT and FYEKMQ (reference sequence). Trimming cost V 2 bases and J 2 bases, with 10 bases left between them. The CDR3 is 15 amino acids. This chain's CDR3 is CASSLWTRTGNTIYF. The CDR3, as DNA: TGTGCCAGCAGCTTATGGACGCGAACTGGAAACACCATATATTTT.

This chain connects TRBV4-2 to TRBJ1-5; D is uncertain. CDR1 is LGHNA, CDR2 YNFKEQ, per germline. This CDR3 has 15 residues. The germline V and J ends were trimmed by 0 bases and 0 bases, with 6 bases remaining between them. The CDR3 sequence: CASSQERFSNQPQHF. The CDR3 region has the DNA TGTGCCAGCAGCCAAGAGAGATTTAGCAATCAGCCCCAGCATTTT.

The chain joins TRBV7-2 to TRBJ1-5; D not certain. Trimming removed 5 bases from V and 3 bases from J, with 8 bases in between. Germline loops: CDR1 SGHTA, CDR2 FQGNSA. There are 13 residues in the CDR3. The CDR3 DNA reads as TGTGCCAGCAGCCCAGCCCTCAATCAGCCCCAGCATTTT. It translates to CASSPALNQPQHF.